These 12 T cell receptor beta chains were all obtained from the same sample, sequenced in a study of STAT3 mutations in large granular lymphocyte leukemia. Study conclusions and caveats: In T-cell large granular lymphocyte leukemia, about half of patients showed multiple immunodominant subclonotypes.

Their antigen targets remain unknown. TCRdb keeps only in-frame clones here, not all; method: immunoSEQ multiplex PCR. This table holds fewer than 6,000 clones, about 50% found once. The sample taken for sequencing was peripheral blood mononuclear cells. These receptors were collected from a woman between 65 and 79 years old with T-cell large granular lymphocyte leukemia. Some clones in this sample may be carry-over from other donors' samples.

The J gene is TRBJ1-2, the V gene TRBV5-1; D not resolved. Trimming left V 0 bases short and J 7 bases short, with 16 bases between. Germline CDR1 reads SGHRS; CDR2 reads YFSETQ. There are 15 residues in the CDR3. CDR3 protein: CASSLAPATKAGYTF. The DNA for the CDR3 is TGCGCCAGCAGCTTGGCCCCAGCAACTAAGGCTGGCTACACCTTC.

V usage is TRBV18 and J usage is TRBJ2-5; D gene ambiguous. The CDR3 contains 12 residues. Germline V gene lookup returns CDR1 KGHSH and CDR2 LQKENI. The germline V and J ends were trimmed by 2 bases and 4 bases, with 5 bases remaining between them. This CDR3 is CASSPYAETQYF. The CDR3 coding sequence is TGTGCCAGCTCACCATATGCAGAGACCCAGTACTTC.

The V gene is TRBV13, the J gene TRBJ2-3; 7 bases align to TRBD2. The V segment lost 4 bases and the J segment 5 bases; nucleotides outside the gene matches: 15. Germline CDR1 and CDR2: PRHDT and FYEKMQ (reference sequence). The CDR3 sequence is 17 residues long. The CDR3 sequence: CASSSTGTSGGRDTQYF. The CDR3 DNA reads as TGTGCCAGCAGCTCGACCGGGACTTCGGGAGGAAGAGATACGCAGTATTTT. The full variable domain, its missing parts supplied by reference TRBV13 and TRBJ2-3, is AAGVIQSPRHLIKEKRETATLKCYPIPRHDTVYWYQQGPGQDPQFLISFYEKMQSDKGSIPDRFSAQQFSDYHSELNMSSLELGDSALYFCASSSTGTSGGRDTQYFGPGTRLTVL.

This clone appeared a few times. This chain connects TRBV30 to TRBJ1-1; TRBD1 agrees at 7 bases. This CDR3 spans 13 amino acids. Trimming took 1 base from V and 4 from J; bases not matched to a gene: 3. CDR1 is GTSNPN, CDR2 SVGIG, per germline (reference sequence). Here the CDR3 reads CAWSEQGFTEAFF. The CDR3 region has the DNA TGTGCCTGGAGTGAACAGGGGTTCACTGAAGCTTTCTTT.

This clone was found a few times. The rearrangement uses TRBV5-1 and TRBJ1-1; D is ambiguous. Germline loops: CDR1 SGHRS, CDR2 YFSETQ. V lost 0 bases and J 5 bases, leaving 11 bases between the germline ends. The CDR3 is made up of 14 amino acids. This CDR3 reads CASSLEAFGTEAFF. CDR3 in DNA: TGCGCCAGCAGCTTGGAAGCTTTTGGGACTGAAGCTTTCTTT.

The chain carries TRBV11-3 and TRBJ1-5, with a weak D call TRBD1 (6 bases). Trimming left V 0 bases short and J 1 base short, with 7 bases between. The CDR3 runs to 15 residues. Germline V gene lookup returns CDR1 SGHNT and CDR2 YENEEA. CDR3 protein: CASSLEQGSNQPQHF. CDR3 coding DNA: TGTGCCAGCAGCTTAGAACAGGGCAGCAATCAGCCCCAGCATTTT.

This chain joins TRBV29-1 and TRBJ1-1, with no clear D. CDR3 length equals 14 residues. Germline CDR1 reads SQVTM; CDR2 reads ANQGSEA. Trimming cost V 7 bases and J 0 bases, with 15 bases left between them. In DNA, the CDR3 is TGCAGCGCCCCCGATAGATTCATGAACACTGAAGCTTTCTTT. It is translated as CSAPDRFMNTEAFF.

The rearrangement links TRBV6-5 to TRBJ1-4, with 7 bases identical to TRBD1. Trimming cost V 4 bases and J 3 bases; bases outside gene matches: 5. This CDR3 has 15 residues. Germline CDR1 MNHEY, CDR2 SVGAGI. The CDR3 DNA follows: TGTGCCAGCAGTTTGAGGGGGCTTGCTAATGAAAAACTGTTTTTT. It yields the protein CASSLRGLANEKLFF.

J is TRBJ1-4 and V is TRBV29-1, with D tentatively TRBD1 (6 bases). There are 12 residues in the CDR3. The V end lost 8 bases, the J end lost 7 bases, and 14 bases lay between the germline ends. Germline V gives CDR1 SQVTM, CDR2 ANQGSEA. The CDR3 DNA sequence: TGCAGCTGGCGCAGGGGTGGTGAAAAACTGTTTTTT. Its translation is CSWRRGGEKLFF.

The gene calls are TRBV5-1 and TRBJ2-5; 7 bases map to TRBD1. Trimming at V came to 0 bases and at J to 3 bases, leaving 2 bases not matched to a gene. CDR1 SGHRS and CDR2 YFSETQ come from the germline V gene. The CDR3 runs 14 residues. The CDR3 nucleotides read TGCGCCAGCAGCTTGGGGCAGGGGGAAGAGACCCAGTACTTC. Its protein is CASSLGQGEETQYF.

This clone was observed a handful of times. The chain combines TRBV6-6 with TRBJ2-7; D is perhaps TRBD2 (5 bases). CDR3 size: 13 residues. Trimming removed 5 bases at V and 9 bases at J, with 17 bases between. Germline CDR1 is MNHNY and CDR2 is SVGAGI (reference sequence). Here the CDR3 DNA reads TGTGCCAGCAGTCCGGGATTGCCGAGTGCGCAGTACTTC. This gives the protein CASSPGLPSAQYF.

This sequence joins TRBV30 and TRBJ1-5; 7 bases match TRBD1. CDR3 length equals 15 residues. The germline V gene has CDR1 GTSNPN and CDR2 SVGIG (reference sequence). V lost 5 bases, J lost 3 bases, and 10 bases stayed unmatched. The CDR3 spells CAWALDRPHNQPQHF. The CDR3 DNA reads as TGTGCCTGGGCCCTGGACAGGCCACACAATCAGCCCCAGCATTTT.